This TCR beta chain was obtained from a study of response to subunit inactivated influenza vaccine. Study findings and constraints: The study's authors posited that every seasonal influenza vaccination enlists few new T cells.

Comments on this clonotype: Antigen unknown.

CDR1 is LGHNA, CDR2 YNFKEQ, per germline. This CDR3 has 17 amino acids. Trimming took off 0 bases at V and 9 bases at J, with 21 bases between the two ends. TCRdb analysed the RT-PCR reads with MiXCR anew, one entry per CDR3 protein. Of about half a million distinct CDR3 sequences listed, around 25% are singletons. This receptor was obtained from a man aged 50-60 years who received an inactivated influenza vaccine. Specimen: CD4+ T cells sorted from PBMCs, collected 4 to 6 days after vaccination. The rearrangement joins TRBV4-2 to TRBJ2-1, with a weak D call TRBD2 (6 bases). The CDR3 protein is CASSQDIRRVQGSEQFF. CDR3 nucleotides: TGTGCCAGCAGCCAAGATATTAGGAGGGTCCAAGGGAGTGAGCAGTTCTTC.